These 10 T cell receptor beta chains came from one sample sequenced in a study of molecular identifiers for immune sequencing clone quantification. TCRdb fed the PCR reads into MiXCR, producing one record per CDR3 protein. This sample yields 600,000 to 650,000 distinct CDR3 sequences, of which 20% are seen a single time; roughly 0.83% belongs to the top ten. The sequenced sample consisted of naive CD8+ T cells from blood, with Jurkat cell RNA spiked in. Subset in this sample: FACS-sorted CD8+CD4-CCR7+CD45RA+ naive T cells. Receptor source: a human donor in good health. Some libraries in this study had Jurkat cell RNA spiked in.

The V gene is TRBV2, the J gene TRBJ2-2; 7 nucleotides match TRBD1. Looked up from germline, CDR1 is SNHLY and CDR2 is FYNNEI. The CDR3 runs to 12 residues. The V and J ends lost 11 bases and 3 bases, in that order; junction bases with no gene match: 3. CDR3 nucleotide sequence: TGTGCCTCCCAGGGGGACACCGGGGAGCTGTTTTTT. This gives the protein CASQGDTGELFF. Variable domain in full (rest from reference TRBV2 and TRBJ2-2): EPEVTQTPSHQVTQMGQEVILRCVPISNHLYFYWYRQILGQKVEFLVSFYNNEISEKSEIFDDQFSVERPDGSNFTLKIRSTKLEDSAMYFCASQGDTGELFFGEGSRLTVL.

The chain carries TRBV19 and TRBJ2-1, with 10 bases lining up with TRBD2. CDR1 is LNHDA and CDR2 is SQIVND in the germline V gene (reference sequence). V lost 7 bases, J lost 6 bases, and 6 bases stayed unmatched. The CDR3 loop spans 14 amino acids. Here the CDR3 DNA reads TGTGCCAGTAAATGGACTAGCGGACCCAATGAGCAGTTCTTC. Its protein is CASKWTSGPNEQFF. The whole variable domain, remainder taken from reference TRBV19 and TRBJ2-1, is DGGITQSPKYLFRKEGQNVTLSCEQNLNHDAMYWYRQDPGQGLRLIYYSQIVNDFQKGDIAEGYSVSREKKESFPLTVTSAQKNPTAFYLCASKWTSGPNEQFFGPGTRLTVL.

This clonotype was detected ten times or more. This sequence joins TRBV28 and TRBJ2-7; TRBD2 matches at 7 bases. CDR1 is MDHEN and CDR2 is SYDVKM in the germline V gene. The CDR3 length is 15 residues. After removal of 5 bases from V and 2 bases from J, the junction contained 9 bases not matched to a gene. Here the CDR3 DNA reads TGTGCCAGCAGTCCCGGGACCGCGGGGGCCTACGAGCAGTACTTC. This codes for CASSPGTAGAYEQYF.

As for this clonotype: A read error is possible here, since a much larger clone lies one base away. The CDR3 DNA reads as TGTACCAGCAGCTTAGGTTCAGGGTCCCCGAGTAACTATGGCTACACCTTC. It codes for CTSSLGSGSPSNYGYTF. V is TRBV7-9 and J is TRBJ1-2, with a possible D match to TRBD1 (5 bases). CDR1 SEHNR and CDR2 FQNEAQ come from the germline V gene (reference sequence). The CDR3 runs to 17 residues.

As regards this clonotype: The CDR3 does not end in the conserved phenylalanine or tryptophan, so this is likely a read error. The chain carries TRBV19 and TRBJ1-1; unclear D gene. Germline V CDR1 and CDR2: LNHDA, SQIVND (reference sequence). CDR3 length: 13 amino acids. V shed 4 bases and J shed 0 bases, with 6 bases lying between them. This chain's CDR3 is CASSNTLNTEAFS. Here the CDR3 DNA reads TGTGCCAGTAGTAACACACTGAACACTGAAGCTTTCTCT.

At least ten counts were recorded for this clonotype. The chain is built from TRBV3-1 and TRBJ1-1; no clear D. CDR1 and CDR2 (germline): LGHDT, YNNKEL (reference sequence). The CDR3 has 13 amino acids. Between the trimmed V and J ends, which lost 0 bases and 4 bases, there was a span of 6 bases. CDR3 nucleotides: TGTGCCAGCAGCCAAGATAGTACCACTGAAGCTTTCTTT. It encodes CASSQDSTTEAFF.

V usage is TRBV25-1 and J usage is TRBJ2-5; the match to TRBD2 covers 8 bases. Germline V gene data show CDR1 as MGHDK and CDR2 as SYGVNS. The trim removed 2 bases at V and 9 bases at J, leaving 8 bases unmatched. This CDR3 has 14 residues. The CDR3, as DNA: TGTGCCAGCAGTGAAGGTATTAGCGGGGTCGCCCAGTACTTC. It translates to CASSEGISGVAQYF.

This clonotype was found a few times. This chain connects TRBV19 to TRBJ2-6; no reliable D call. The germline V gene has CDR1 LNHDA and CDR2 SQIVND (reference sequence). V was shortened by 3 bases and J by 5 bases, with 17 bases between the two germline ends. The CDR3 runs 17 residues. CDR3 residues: CASSILTGVDWANVLTF. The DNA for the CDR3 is TGTGCCAGTAGTATTCTAACTGGGGTGGATTGGGCCAACGTCCTGACTTTC.

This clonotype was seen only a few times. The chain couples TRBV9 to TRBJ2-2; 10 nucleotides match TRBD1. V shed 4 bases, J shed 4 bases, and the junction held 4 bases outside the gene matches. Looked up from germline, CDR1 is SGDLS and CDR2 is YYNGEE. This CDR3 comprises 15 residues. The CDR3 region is CASSSGQGVTGELFF. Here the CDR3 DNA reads TGTGCCAGCAGCTCAGGACAGGGGGTCACCGGGGAGCTGTTTTTT. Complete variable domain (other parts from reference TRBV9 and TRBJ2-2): DSGVTQTPKHLITATGQRVTLRCSPRSGDLSVYWYQQSLDQGLQFLIQYYNGEERAKGNILERFSAQQFPDLHSELNLSSLELGDSALYFCASSSGQGVTGELFFGEGSRLTVL.

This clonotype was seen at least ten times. The CDR3 sequence is CASSVAYGQETQYF. CDR3 coding DNA: TGTGCCAGCAGCGTAGCCTATGGACAAGAGACCCAGTACTTC. J is TRBJ2-5 and V is TRBV9; D gene ambiguous. Germline CDR1 SGDLS, CDR2 YYNGEE. This CDR3 contains 14 residues. Trimming stripped 0 bases from V and 2 bases from J, with 8 bases between.